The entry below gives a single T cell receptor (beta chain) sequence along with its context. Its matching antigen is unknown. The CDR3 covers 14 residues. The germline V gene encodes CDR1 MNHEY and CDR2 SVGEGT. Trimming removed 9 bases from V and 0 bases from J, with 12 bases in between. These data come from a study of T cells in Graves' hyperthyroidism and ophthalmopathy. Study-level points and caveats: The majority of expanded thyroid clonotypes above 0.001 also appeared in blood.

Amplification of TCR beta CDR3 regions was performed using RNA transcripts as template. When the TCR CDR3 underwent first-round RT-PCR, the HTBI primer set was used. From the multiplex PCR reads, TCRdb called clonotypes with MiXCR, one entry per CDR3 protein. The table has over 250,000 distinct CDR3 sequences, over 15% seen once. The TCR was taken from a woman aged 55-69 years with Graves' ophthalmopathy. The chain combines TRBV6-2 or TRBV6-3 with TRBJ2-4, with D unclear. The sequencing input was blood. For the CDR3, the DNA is TGTGCCAGTAAGGACCCCATAGCCAAAAACATTCAGTACTTC. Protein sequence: CASKDPIAKNIQYF.